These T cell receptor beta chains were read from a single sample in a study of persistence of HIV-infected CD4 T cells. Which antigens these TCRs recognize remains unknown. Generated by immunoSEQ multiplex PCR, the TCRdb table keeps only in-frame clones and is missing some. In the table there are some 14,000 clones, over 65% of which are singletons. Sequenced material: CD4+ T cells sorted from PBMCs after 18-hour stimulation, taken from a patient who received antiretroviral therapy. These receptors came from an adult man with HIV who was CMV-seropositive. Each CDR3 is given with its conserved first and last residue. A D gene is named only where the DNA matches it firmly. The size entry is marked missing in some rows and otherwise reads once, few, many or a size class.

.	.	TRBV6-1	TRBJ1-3	TGTGCCAGCAGTGAATCACGAAACACCATATATTTT	CASSESRNTIYF
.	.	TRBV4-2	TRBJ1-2	TGTGCCAGCAGCCAAGTAGGTGTGACAGTCTATGGCTACACCTTC	CASSQVGVTVYGYTF
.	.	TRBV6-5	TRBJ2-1	TGTGCCAGCAAGTTGGGTGGGCACAATGAGCAGTTCTTC	CASKLGGHNEQFF
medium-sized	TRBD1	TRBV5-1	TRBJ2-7	TGCGCCAGCATGGGGACAGGCGTTAGCGGCCGCTACGAGCAGTACTTC	CASMGTGVSGRYEQYF
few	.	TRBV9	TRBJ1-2	TGTGCCAGCAGCGTAGAATCCGCCAACTATGGCTACACCTTC	CASSVESANYGYTF
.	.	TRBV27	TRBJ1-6	TGTGCCAGCAGTTTATTCACAGCCTATAATTCACCCCTCCACTTT	CASSLFTAYNSPLHF
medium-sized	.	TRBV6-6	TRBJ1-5	TGTGCCAGCAGTTACACGTTGACAGGAGGCAATCAGCCCCAGCATTTT	CASSYTLTGGNQPQHF
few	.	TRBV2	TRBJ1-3	TGTGCCAGCAGTGAAGGGCCGATATTGGGAAACACCATATATTTT	CASSEGPILGNTIYF
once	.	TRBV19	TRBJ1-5	TGTGCCAGTATCTCGAGGTCGGGGTCGGAGCAGCCCCAGCATTTT	CASISRSGSEQPQHF
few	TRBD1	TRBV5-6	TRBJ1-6	TGTGCCAGCAGCTTGGAGACAGGGGCCCTTTGGTCACCCCTCCACTTT	CASSLETGALWSPLHF
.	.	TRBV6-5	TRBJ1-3	TGTGCCAGCAGTCCAGGGGTTAGCTCTGGAAACACCATATATTTT	CASSPGVSSGNTIYF
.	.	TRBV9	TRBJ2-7	TGTGCCAGCAGCCCGCGGGGAGGTACCTACGAGCAGTACTTC	CASSPRGGTYEQYF
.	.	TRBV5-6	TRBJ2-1	TGTGCCAGCAGCTTGTTGACCTTAACCTTCTCCTACAATGAGCAGTTCTTC	CASSLLTLTFSYNEQFF
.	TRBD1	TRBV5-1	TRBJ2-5	TGCGCCAGCAGCGTGGGGACAGGGAGAGTAGAGACCCAGTACTTC	CASSVGTGRVETQYF
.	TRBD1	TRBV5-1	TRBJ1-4	TGCGCCAGCAGCGACCTGTCCGGGGACAGGTATGAAAAACTGTTTTTT	CASSDLSGDRYEKLFF
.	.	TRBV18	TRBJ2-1	TGTGCCAGCTCCCCGGCCCGAAATGAGCAGTTCTTC	CASSPARNEQFF
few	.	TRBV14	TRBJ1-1	TGTGCCAGCAGCCAATGGGAGGGGACTGAAGCTTTCTTT	CASSQWEGTEAFF
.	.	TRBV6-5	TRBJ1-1	TGTGCCAGCAGTTACGGACCTGAAGCTTTCTTT	CASSYGPEAFF
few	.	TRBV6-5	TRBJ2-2	TGTGCCAGCAGTTTCACCAGGGTGACCGGGGAGCTGTTTTTT	CASSFTRVTGELFF
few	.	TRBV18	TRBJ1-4	TGTGCCAGCTCACGAATACAGGGACAAGGAGAACTGTTTTTT	CASSRIQGQGELFF
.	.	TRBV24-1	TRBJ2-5	TGTGCCACCAGTGTCTACCGGAGGGTGAGGACAGTCGAGACCCAGTACTTC	CATSVYRRVRTVETQYF
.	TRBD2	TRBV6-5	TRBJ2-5	TGTGCCAGCAGGGGCATGGCGGGGGAAGAGACCCAGTACTTC	CASRGMAGEETQYF
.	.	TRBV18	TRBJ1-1	TGTGCCAGCTTACAGAGGGAGAACACTGAAGCTTTCTTT	CASLQRENTEAFF
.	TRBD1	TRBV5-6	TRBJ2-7	TGTGCCAGCAGCCACAGGGGACAAAGCTCCTACGAGCAGTACTTC	CASSHRGQSSYEQYF
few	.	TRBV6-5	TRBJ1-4	TGTGCCAGCGCTAACCCACCGGGGGCTGGTGAAAAACTGTTTTTT	CASANPPGAGEKLFF
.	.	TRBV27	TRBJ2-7	TGTGCCAGCAGTTTTGGGTCATATGCCTACGAGCAGTACTTC	CASSFGSYAYEQYF
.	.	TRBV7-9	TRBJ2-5	TGTGCCAGCAGCCCCGGGGGACCGGGAAAAGAGACCCAGTACTTC	CASSPGGPGKETQYF
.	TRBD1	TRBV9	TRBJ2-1	TGTGCCAGCAGCGTCGCCGGGACAGCCTACAATGAGCAGTTCTTC	CASSVAGTAYNEQFF
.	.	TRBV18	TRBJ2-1	TGTGCCAGCTCACCAGCGGTTTCCAACTCCTACAATGAGCAGTTCTTC	CASSPAVSNSYNEQFF
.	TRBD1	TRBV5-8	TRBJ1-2	TGTGCCAGCAGCTTGGTGGTCGGACAGGGGTCCTACACCTTC	CASSLVVGQGSYTF
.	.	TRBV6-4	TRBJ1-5	TGTGCCAGCAGTGACGGATTGGGGAACAATCAGCCCCAGCATTTT	CASSDGLGNNQPQHF
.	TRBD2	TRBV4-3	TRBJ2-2	TGCGCCAGCAGCCAAGACGGGACTAGCGGGGGATCAAACACCGGGGAGCTGTTTTTT	CASSQDGTSGGSNTGELFF
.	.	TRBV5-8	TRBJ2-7	TGTGCCAGCAGCTTGGATCCCCGGGACGATGAGCAGTACTTC	CASSLDPRDDEQYF